One sample yielded the 9 T cell receptor beta chains listed below, sequenced in a study of blood T cells in healthy people across ages. Using a J-beta primer mix together with a sample-barcoded 5' primer, a second PCR was run for roughly 6 to 11 cycles. Via MiXCR, TCRdb re-called the 5' RACE reads, giving one row per CDR3 protein. The table records approximately 730,000 distinct CDR3 sequences, about 55% of them present only once. Sequencing was done on a sample of blood. The origin of the receptors is a man at least 80 years old in good health.

The rearrangement uses TRBV6-1 and TRBJ1-2; no firm D call. The germline V gene encodes CDR1 MNHNS and CDR2 SASEGT. V gave up 6 bases and J gave up 4 bases, with 12 bases separating them. The length of the CDR3 is 13 residues. CDR3 sequence: CASRSTSIYGYTF. In DNA, the CDR3 is TGTGCCAGCAGGTCCACTAGTATCTATGGCTACACCTTC.

This clonotype was picked up one time. V and J are TRBV2 and TRBJ1-4, with D maybe TRBD1 (5 bases). The CDR3 spans 14 residues. V lost 6 bases and J 3 bases, leaving 11 bases between the germline ends. Germline loops: CDR1 SNHLY, CDR2 FYNNEI. CDR3: CASRPGRSNEKLFF. The CDR3, as DNA: TGTGCCAGCAGGCCGGGACGCTCTAATGAAAAACTGTTTTTT.

This chain connects TRBV6-2 or TRBV6-3 to TRBJ2-4; TRBD2 matches at 11 bases. The J call could be wrong; TRBJ2-7 is a better fit for the DNA end. This CDR3 comprises 16 residues. Germline values: CDR1 MNHEY, CDR2 SVGEGT. The DNA for the CDR3 is TGTGCCAGCAGTTCCGCCGCCGGGACTAGCGGCTACGAGCAGTACTTC. This translates into CASSSAAGTSGYEQYF.

This clonotype was seen only a few times. This chain uses TRBV7-9 with TRBJ2-3, with D perhaps matching TRBD2 (5 bases). V was trimmed by 0 bases and J by 14 bases, leaving 27 bases between them. Germline values: CDR1 SEHNR, CDR2 FQNEAQ (reference sequence). The CDR3 covers 17 residues. The CDR3 here is CASSLAGGLAEPRYAYF. CDR3 nucleotide sequence: TGTGCCAGCAGCTTAGCCGGCGGGCTAGCCGAGCCCAGATACGCGTATTTT.

This clonotype was counted at least ten times. The V gene is TRBV7-3, the J gene TRBJ2-3, with D tentatively TRBD2 (7 bases). Germline loops: CDR1 SGHTA, CDR2 FQGTGA. V dropped 10 bases and J dropped 2 bases, with 13 bases sitting between them. The CDR3 spans 13 residues. The CDR3 loop reads CATAGAHTDTQYF. Here the CDR3 DNA reads TGTGCCACCGCGGGGGCCCACACAGATACGCAGTATTTT. The full variable domain, rest sourced from reference TRBV7-3 and TRBJ2-3, is GAGVSQTPSNKVTEKGKYVELRCDPISGHTALYWYRQSLGQGPEFLIYFQGTGAADDSGLPNDRFFAVRPEGSVSTLKIQRTERGDSAVYLCATAGAHTDTQYFGPGTRLTVL.

In this sample, this clonotype turned up many times. V gene TRBV20-1 combines with J gene TRBJ2-3; no clear D. The CDR3 runs 11 residues. Trimming removed 1 base from V and 5 bases from J, with 4 bases in between. CDR1 and CDR2 from the germline V gene are DFQATT and SNEGSKA (reference sequence). The CDR3 region is CSARGGDTQYF. The CDR3 DNA is TGCAGTGCTAGAGGCGGAGATACGCAGTATTTT.

This clonotype was seen a few times. The V call is TRBV24-1, the J call TRBJ2-3; a possible D gene is TRBD1 (6 bases). Germline V gives CDR1 KGHDR, CDR2 SFDVKD. The CDR3 covers 15 residues. Trimming cost V 4 bases and J 0 bases, with 10 bases left between them. The DNA of the CDR3 is TGTGCCACCAGTGACTCGGGACACAGCACAGATACGCAGTATTTT. This sequence encodes CATSDSGHSTDTQYF.

The chain combines TRBV24-1 with TRBJ2-1, with 7 bases matching TRBD1. Gene TRBJ2-7 matches the end of the DNA better, so the J call may be wrong. In germline, CDR1 is KGHDR, CDR2 SFDVKD. This CDR3 spans 18 amino acids. The CDR3 nucleotides read TGTGCCACCAGTGATTCCGCCGACAGGGAATGGCCCTACAATGAGCAGTACTTC. Amino acids: CATSDSADREWPYNEQYF.

This chain uses TRBV4-2 with TRBJ1-5; TRBD1 aligns across 8 bases. V lost 4 bases and J lost 5; bases outside the gene matches: 7. The CDR3 has 15 amino acids. CDR1 and CDR2 from the germline V gene are LGHNA and YNFKEQ. The CDR3 protein is CASSLSDRDDQPQHF. The CDR3 nucleotides are TGTGCCAGCAGCCTCTCGGACAGGGACGATCAGCCCCAGCATTTT.